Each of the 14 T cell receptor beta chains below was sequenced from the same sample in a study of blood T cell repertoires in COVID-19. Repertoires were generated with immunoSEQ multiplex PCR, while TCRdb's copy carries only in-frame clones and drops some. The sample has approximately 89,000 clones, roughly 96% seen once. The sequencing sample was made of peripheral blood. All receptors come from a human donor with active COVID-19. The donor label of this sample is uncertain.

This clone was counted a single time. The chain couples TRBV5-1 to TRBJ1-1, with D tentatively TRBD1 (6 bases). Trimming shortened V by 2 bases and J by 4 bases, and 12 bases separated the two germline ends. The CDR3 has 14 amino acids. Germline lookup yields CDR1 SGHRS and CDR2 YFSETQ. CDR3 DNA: TGCGCCAGCAGCTTACAGGGTCCGGGCACTGAAGCTTTCTTT. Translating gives CASSLQGPGTEAFF.

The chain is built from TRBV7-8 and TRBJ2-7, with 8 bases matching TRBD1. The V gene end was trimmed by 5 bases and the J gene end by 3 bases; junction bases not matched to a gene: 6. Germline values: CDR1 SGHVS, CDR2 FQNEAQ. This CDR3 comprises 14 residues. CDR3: CASSQDRVNYEQYF. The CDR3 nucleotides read TGTGCCAGCAGCCAGGACAGGGTTAACTACGAGCAGTACTTC.

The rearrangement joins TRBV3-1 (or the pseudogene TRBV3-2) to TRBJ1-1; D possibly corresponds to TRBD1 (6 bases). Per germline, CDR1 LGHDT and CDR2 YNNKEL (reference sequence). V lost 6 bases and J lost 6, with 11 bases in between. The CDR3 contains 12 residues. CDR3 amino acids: CASRHGTSEAFF. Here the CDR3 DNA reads TGTGCCAGCAGGCACGGGACATCTGAAGCTTTCTTT.

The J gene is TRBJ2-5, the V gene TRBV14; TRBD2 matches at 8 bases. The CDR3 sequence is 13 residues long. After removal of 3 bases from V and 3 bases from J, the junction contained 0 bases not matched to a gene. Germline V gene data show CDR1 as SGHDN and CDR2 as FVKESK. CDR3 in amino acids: CASSHGREETQYF. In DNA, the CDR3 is TGTGCCAGCAGCCACGGGAGGGAAGAGACCCAGTACTTC.

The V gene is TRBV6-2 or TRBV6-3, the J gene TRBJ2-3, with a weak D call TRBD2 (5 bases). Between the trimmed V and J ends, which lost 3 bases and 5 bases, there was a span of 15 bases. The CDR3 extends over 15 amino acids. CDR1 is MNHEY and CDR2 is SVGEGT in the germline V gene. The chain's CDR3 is CASSYSAFEGDTQYF. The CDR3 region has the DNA TGTGCCAGCAGTTATTCGGCCTTCGAGGGAGATACGCAGTATTTT.

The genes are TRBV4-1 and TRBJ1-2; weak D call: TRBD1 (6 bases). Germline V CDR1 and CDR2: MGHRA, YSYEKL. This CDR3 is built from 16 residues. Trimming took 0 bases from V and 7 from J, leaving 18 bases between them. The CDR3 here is CASSQDRRGAGGGYTF. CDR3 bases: TGCGCCAGCAGCCAAGATCGCCGGGGGGCTGGGGGTGGCTACACCTTC.

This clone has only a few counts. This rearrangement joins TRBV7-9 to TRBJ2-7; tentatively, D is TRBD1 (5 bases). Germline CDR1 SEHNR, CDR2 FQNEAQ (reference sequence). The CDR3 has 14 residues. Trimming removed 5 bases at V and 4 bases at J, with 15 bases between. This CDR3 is CASSGAPGLYEQYF. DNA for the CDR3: TGTGCCAGCAGCGGGGCCCCCGGGTTGTACGAGCAGTACTTC.

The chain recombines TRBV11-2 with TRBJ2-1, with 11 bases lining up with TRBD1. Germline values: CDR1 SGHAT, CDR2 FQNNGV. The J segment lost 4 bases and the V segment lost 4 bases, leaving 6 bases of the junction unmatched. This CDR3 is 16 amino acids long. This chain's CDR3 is CASSSRTGGVYNEQFF. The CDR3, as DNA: TGTGCCAGCAGCTCAAGGACAGGGGGCGTGTACAATGAGCAGTTCTTC.

The CDR3 region is CASSLSQRTYTDTQYF. For the CDR3, the DNA is TGTGCCAGCAGTTTATCCCAGCGAACCTACACAGATACGCAGTATTTT. The V call is TRBV28, the J call TRBJ2-3, with D uncertain. Trimming cost V 1 base and J 2 bases, with 13 bases left between them. Germline CDR1 is MDHEN and CDR2 is SYDVKM. This CDR3 is 16 amino acids long.

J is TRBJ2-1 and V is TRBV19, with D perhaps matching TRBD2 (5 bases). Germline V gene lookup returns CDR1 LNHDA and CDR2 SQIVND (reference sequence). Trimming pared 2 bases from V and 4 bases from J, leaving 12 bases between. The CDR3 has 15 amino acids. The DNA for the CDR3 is TGTGCCAGTAGTATAACTAGGAGGCGGTACAATGAGCAGTTCTTC. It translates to CASSITRRRYNEQFF.

As DNA, the CDR3 is TGTGCCAGTAGTATCGTCCGGGGGGGAAGCAATCAGCCCCAGCATTTT. Translating it yields CASSIVRGGSNQPQHF. This chain links TRBV19 with TRBJ1-5; TRBD1 is a possible D gene (5 bases). From germline, CDR1 is LNHDA and CDR2 SQIVND (reference sequence). The germline V and J ends were trimmed by 3 bases and 1 base, with 13 bases remaining between them. CDR3 length: 16 amino acids.

The CDR3 nucleotides read TGTGCCAGCAGCCAAGAAGGGGCTAGCGGGGGTTCAGATACGCAGTATTTT. This codes for CASSQEGASGGSDTQYF. The chain carries TRBV3-1 (or the pseudogene TRBV3-2) and TRBJ2-3, with TRBD2 matching 10 bases. This CDR3 is 17 amino acids long. Germline V gene sequence: CDR1 LGHDT, CDR2 YNNKEL (reference sequence). Germline trimming cut 0 bases from V and 4 bases from J; bases unmatched to any gene: 7.

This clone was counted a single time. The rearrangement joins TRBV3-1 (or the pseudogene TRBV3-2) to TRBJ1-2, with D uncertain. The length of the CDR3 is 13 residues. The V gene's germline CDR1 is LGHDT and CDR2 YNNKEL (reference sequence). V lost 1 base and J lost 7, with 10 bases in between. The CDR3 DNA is TGTGCCAGCAGCCAAGCGCAGGCCTCTGGCTACACCTTC. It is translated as CASSQAQASGYTF.

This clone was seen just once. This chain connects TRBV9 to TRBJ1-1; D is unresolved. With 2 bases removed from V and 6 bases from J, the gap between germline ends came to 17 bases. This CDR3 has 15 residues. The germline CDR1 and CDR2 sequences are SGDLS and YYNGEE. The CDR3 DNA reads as TGTGCCAGCAGCGTTTCGGAAAGGAGGTATGCTGAAGCTTTCTTT. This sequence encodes CASSVSERRYAEAFF.